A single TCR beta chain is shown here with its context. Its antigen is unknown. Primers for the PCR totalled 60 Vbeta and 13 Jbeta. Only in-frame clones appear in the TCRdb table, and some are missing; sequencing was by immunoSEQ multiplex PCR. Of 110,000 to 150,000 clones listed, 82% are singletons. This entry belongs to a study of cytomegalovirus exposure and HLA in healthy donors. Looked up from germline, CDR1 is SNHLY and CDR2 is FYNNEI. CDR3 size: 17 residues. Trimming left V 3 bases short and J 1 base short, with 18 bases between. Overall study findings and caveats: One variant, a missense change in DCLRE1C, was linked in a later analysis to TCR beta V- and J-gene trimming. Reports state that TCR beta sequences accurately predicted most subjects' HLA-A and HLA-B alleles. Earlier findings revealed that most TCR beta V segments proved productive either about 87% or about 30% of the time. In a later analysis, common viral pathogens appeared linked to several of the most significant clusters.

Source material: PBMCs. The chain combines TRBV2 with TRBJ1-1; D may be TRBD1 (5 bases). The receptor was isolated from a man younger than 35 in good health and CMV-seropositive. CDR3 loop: CASSDGGAQFGNTEAFF. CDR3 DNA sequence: TGTGCCAGCAGTGACGGTGGGGCCCAATTCGGGAACACTGAAGCTTTCTTT.